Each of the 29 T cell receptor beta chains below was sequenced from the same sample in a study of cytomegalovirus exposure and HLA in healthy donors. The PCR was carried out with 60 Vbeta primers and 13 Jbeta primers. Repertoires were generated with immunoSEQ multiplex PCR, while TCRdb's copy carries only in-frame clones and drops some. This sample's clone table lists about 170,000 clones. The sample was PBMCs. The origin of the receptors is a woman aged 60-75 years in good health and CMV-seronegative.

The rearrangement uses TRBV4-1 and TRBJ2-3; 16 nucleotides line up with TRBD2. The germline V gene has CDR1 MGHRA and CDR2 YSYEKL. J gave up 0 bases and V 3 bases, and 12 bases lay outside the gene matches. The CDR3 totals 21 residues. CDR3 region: CASSHSSPGTSGGGSTDTQYF. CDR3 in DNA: TGCGCCAGCAGCCATAGTAGTCCCGGGACTAGCGGGGGGGGAAGCACAGATACGCAGTATTTT.

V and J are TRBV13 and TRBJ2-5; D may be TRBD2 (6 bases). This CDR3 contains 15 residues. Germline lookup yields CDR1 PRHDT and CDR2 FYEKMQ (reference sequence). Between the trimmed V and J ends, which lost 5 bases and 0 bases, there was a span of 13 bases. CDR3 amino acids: CASSPGVADQETQYF. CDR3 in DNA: TGTGCCAGCAGCCCGGGGGTAGCGGACCAAGAGACCCAGTACTTC.

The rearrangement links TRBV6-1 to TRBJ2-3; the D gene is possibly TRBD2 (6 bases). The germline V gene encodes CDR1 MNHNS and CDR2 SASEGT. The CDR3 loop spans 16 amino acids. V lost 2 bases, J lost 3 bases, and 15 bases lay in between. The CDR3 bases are TGTGCCAGCAGTGAAAGGGTGGGGCGGGGTACAGATACGCAGTATTTT. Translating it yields CASSERVGRGTDTQYF.

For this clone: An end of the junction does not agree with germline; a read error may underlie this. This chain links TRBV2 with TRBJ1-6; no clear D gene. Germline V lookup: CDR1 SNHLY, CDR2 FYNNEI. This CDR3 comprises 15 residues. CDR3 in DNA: TGTGCCAGCAATGAGCGGAGCTCCTATAATTCACCCCCCCACTTT. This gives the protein CASNERSSYNSPPHF.

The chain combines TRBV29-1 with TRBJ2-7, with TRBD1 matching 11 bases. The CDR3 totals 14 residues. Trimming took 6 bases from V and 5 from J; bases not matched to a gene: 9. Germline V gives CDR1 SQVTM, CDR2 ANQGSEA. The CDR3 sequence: CSVNPGQGVHEQYF. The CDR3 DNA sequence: TGCAGCGTGAATCCGGGACAGGGGGTCCACGAGCAGTACTTC.

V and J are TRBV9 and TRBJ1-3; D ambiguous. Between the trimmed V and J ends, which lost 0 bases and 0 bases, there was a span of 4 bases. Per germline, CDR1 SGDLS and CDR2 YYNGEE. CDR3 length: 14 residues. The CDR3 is CASSVDFSGNTIYF. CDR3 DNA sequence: TGTGCCAGCAGCGTAGACTTCTCTGGAAACACCATATATTTT.

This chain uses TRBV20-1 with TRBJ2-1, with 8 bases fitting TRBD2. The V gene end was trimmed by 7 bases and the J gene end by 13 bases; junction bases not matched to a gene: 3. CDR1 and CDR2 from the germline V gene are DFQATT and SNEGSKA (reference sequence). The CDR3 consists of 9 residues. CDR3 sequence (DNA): TGCAGTGTTGGGACTAGTCAGTTCTTC. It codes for CSVGTSQFF.

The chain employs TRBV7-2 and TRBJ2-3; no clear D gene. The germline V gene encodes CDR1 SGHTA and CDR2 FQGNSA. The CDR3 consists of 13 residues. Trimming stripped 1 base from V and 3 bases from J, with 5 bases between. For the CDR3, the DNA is TGTGCCAGCAGCTTAGATCGGACAGATACGCAGTATTTT. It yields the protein CASSLDRTDTQYF. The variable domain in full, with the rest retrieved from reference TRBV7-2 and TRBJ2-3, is GAGVSQSPSNKVTEKGKDVELRCDPISGHTALYWYRQSLGQGLEFLIYFQGNSAPDKSGLPSDRFSAERTGGSVSTLTIQRTQQEDSAVYLCASSLDRTDTQYFGPGTRLTVL.

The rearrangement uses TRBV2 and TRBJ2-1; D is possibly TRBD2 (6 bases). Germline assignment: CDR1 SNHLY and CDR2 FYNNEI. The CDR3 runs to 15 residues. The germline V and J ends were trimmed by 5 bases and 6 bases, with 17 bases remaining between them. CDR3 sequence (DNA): TGTGCCAGCAGTCAGAGGGACTCCCCTGGCAATGAGCAGTTCTTC. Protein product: CASSQRDSPGNEQFF. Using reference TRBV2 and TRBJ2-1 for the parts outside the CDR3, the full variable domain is EPEVTQTPSHQVTQMGQEVILRCVPISNHLYFYWYRQILGQKVEFLVSFYNNEISEKSEIFDDQFSVERPDGSNFTLKIRSTKLEDSAMYFCASSQRDSPGNEQFFGPGTRLTVL.

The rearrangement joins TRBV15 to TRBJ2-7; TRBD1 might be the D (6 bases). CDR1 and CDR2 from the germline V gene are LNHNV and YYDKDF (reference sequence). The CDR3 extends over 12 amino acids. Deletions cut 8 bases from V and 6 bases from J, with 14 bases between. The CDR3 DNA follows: TGTGCCACCGATACAGGGACCGGCGAGCAGTACTTC. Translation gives CATDTGTGEQYF. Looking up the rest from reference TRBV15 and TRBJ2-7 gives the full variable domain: DAMVIQNPRYQVTQFGKPVTLSCSQTLNHNVMYWYQQKSSQAPKLLFHYYDKDFNNEADTPDNFQSRRPNTSFCFLDIRSPGLGDTAMYLCATDTGTGEQYFGPGTRLTVT.

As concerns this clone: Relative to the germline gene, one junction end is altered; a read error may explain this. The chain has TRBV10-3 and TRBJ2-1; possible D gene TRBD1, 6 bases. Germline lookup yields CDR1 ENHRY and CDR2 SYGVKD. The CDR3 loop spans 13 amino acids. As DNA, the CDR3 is TGTGCCGTCAGGGGTGAGGAATACAATGAGCAGTTCTTC. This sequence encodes CAVRGEEYNEQFF.

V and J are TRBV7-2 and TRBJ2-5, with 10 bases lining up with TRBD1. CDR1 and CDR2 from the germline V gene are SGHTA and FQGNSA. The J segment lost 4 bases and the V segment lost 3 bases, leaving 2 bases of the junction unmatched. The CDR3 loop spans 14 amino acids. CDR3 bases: TGTGCCAGCAGCTTCGACAGGGGGCGAGAGACCCAGTACTTC. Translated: CASSFDRGRETQYF.

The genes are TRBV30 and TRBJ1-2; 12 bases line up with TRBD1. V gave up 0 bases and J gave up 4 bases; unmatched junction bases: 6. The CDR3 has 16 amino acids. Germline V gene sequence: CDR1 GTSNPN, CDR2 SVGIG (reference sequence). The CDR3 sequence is CAWSVSGTGGVYGYTF. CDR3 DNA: TGTGCCTGGAGTGTTTCTGGGACAGGGGGCGTCTATGGCTACACCTTC.

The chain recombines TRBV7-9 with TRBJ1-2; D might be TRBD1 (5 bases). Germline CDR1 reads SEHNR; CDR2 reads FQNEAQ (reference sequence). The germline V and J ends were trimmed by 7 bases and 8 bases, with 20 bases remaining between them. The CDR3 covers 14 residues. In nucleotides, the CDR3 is TGTGCCAGCACCCCCTACCAGGGCGGTGGAGGCTACACCTTC. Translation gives CASTPYQGGGGYTF.

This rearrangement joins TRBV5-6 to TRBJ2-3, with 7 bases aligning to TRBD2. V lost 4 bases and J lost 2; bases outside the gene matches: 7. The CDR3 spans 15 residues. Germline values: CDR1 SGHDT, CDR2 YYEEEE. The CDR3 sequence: CASSRSGGTTDTQYF. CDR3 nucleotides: TGTGCCAGCAGCCGCTCGGGGGGAACCACAGATACGCAGTATTTT.

This CDR3 reads CASRRGMNTEAFF. The CDR3 DNA follows: TGCGCCAGCAGGCGAGGGATGAACACTGAAGCTTTCTTT. This chain connects TRBV5-1 to TRBJ1-1, with D unresolved. This CDR3 is 13 amino acids long. Germline V gives CDR1 SGHRS, CDR2 YFSETQ. V was shortened by 5 bases and J by 0 bases, with 8 bases between the two germline ends.

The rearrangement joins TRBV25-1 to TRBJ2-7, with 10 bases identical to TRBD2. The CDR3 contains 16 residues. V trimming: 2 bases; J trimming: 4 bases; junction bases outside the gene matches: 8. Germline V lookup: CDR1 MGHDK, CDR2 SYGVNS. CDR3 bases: TGTGCCAGCAGTGAACCACTAGCGGGGCTTGATTACGAGCAGTACTTC. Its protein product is CASSEPLAGLDYEQYF.

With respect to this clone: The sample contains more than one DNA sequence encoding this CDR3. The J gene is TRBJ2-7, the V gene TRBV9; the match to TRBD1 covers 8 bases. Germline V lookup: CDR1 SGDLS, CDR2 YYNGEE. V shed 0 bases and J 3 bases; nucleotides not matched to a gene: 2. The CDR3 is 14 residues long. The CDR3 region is CASSVGTGNYEQYF. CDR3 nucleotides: TGTGCCAGCAGCGTAGGGACAGGGAACTACGAGCAGTACTTC. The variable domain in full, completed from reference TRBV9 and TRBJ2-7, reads DSGVTQTPKHLITATGQRVTLRCSPRSGDLSVYWYQQSLDQGLQFLIQYYNGEERAKGNILERFSAQQFPDLHSELNLSSLELGDSALYFCASSVGTGNYEQYFGPGTRLTVT.

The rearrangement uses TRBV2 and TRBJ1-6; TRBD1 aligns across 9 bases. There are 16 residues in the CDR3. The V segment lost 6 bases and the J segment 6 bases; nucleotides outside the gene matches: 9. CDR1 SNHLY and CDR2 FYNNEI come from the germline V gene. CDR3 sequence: CASSLTGTGTNSPLHF. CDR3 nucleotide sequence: TGTGCCAGCAGCCTCACAGGGACAGGGACTAATTCACCCCTCCACTTT.

The DNA of the CDR3 is TGTGCCAGCAGCTGGGGGGTCTACGAGCAGTACTTC. The encoded protein is CASSWGVYEQYF. The rearrangement links TRBV5-4 to TRBJ2-7; D is possibly TRBD2 (6 bases). V lost 3 bases and J 3 bases, leaving 7 bases between the germline ends. Germline CDR1 is SGHNT and CDR2 is YYREEE (reference sequence). The CDR3 contains 12 residues.

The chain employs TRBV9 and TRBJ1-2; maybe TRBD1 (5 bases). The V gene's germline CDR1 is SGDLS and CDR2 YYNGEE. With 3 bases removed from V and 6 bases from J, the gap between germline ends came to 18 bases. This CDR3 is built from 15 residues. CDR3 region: CASSGWQGISHGYTF. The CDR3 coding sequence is TGTGCCAGCAGCGGTTGGCAGGGTATTTCCCATGGCTACACCTTC.

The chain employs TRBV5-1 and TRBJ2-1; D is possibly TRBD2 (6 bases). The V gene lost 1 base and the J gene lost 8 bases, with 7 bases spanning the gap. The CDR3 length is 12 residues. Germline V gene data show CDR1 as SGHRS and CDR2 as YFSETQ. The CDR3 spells CASSLPGDEQFF. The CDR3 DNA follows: TGCGCCAGCAGCTTGCCGGGGGATGAGCAGTTCTTC.

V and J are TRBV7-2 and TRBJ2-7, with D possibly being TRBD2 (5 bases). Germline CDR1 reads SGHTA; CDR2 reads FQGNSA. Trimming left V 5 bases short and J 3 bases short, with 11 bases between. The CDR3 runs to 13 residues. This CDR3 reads CASSHPRGYEQYF. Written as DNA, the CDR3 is TGTGCCAGCAGCCATCCCCGGGGCTACGAGCAGTACTTC. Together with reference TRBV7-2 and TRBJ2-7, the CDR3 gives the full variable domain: GAGVSQSPSNKVTEKGKDVELRCDPISGHTALYWYRQSLGQGLEFLIYFQGNSAPDKSGLPSDRFSAERTGGSVSTLTIQRTQQEDSAVYLCASSHPRGYEQYFGPGTRLTVT.

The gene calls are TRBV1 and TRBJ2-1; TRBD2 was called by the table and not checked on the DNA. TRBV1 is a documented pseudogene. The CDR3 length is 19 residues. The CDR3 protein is CTSSPPDKRAGDLFDEQFF. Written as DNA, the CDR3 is TGCACCAGCAGCCCCCCGGATAAAAGAGCGGGAGATTTATTTGATGAGCAGTTCTTC.

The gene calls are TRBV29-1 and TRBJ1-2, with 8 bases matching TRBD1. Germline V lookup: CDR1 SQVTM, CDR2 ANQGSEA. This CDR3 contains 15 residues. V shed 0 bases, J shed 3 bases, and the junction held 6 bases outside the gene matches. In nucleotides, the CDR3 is TGCAGCGTTGAAGATTCCGGGACAGGATACTATGGCTACACCTTC. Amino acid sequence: CSVEDSGTGYYGYTF.

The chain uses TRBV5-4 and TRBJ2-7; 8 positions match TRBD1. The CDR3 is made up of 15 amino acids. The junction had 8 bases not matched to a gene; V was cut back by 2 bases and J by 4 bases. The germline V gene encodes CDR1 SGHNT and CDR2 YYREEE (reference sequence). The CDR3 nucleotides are TGTGCCAGCAGCTTCGGCGACAGGGGAATTTACGAGCAGTACTTC. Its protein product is CASSFGDRGIYEQYF.

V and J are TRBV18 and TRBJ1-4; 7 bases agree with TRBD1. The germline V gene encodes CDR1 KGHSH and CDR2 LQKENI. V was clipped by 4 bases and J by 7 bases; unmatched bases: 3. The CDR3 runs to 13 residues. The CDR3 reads CASSQGASEKLFF. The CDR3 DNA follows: TGTGCCAGCTCACAGGGGGCTTCTGAAAAACTGTTTTTT.

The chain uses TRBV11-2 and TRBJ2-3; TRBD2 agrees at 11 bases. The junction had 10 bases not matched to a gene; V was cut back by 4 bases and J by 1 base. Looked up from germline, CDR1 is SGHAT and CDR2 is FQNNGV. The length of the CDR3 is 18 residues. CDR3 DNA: TGTGCCAGCAGCTCAACCGGGACTAGCGGAGGTGGCACAGATACGCAGTATTTT. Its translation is CASSSTGTSGGGTDTQYF.

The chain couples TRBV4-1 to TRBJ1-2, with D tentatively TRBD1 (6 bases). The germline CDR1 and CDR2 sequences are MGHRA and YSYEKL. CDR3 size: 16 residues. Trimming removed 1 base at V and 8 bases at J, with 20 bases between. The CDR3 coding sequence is TGCGCCAGCAGCCAAGCCCGGACAGCCCTTTATGGAGGCTACACCTTC. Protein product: CASSQARTALYGGYTF.